These 18 T cell receptor beta chains came from one sample sequenced in a study of T cells in localized non-small cell lung cancer. The repertoire was sequenced with immunoSEQ multiplex PCR; TCRdb's copy has only in-frame clones and lacks some. Of 15,000 to 20,000 clones in the sample, nearly 90% were seen once. The source material was peripheral blood mononuclear cells, sampled before any cancer treatment. These receptors were taken from a woman aged 35 to 70 with stage III lung adenocarcinoma.

The DNA of the CDR3 is TGTGCCAGCAGTGGTGATCTCTCGGGAGGAAACACCATATATTTT. Protein: CASSGDLSGGNTIYF. V is TRBV25-1 and J is TRBJ1-3; D gene unclear. Deletions cut 4 bases from V and 4 bases from J, with 14 bases between. This CDR3 has 15 residues. Per the germline V gene, CDR1 is MGHDK and CDR2 is SYGVNS.

This clone was recorded only once. This rearrangement joins TRBV5-1 to TRBJ2-2; D not certain. Germline V gene data show CDR1 as SGHRS and CDR2 as YFSETQ. The V and J ends lost 4 bases and 1 base respectively, with 8 bases between them. The length of the CDR3 is 14 residues. The CDR3 protein is CASSVDGNTGELFF. CDR3 coding DNA: TGCGCCAGCAGCGTGGACGGGAACACCGGGGAGCTGTTTTTT. Using reference TRBV5-1 and TRBJ2-2 for the parts outside the CDR3, the full variable domain is KAGVTQTPRYLIKTRGQQVTLSCSPISGHRSVSWYQQTPGQGLQFLFEYFSETQRNKGNFPGRFSGRQFSNSRSEMNVSTLELGDSALYLCASSVDGNTGELFFGEGSRLTVL.

The CDR3 DNA reads TGTGCCAGCAGTTTTGAGTTTGTTAACACTGAAGCTTTCTTT. The encoded protein is CASSFEFVNTEAFF. V usage is TRBV28 and J usage is TRBJ1-1; D is unresolved. CDR1 is MDHEN, CDR2 SYDVKM, per germline. CDR3 length equals 14 residues. V lost 3 bases and J lost 2, with 10 bases in between. Filled out from reference TRBV28 and TRBJ1-1, the complete variable domain reads DVKVTQSSRYLVKRTGEKVFLECVQDMDHENMFWYRQDPGLGLRLIYFSYDVKMKEKGDIPEGYSVSREKKERFSLILESASTNQTSMYLCASSFEFVNTEAFFGQGTRLTVV.

This clone was observed a single time. V gene TRBV6-5 combines with J gene TRBJ2-1; 9 nucleotides line up with TRBD1. The CDR3 covers 14 residues. The V gene end was trimmed by 1 base and the J gene end by 9 bases; junction bases not matched to a gene: 4. Germline-derived CDR1 and CDR2 are MNHEY and SVGAGI. DNA for the CDR3: TGTGCCAGCAGTTACTGGGGACAGGGAGGTGAGCAGTTCTTC. This encodes CASSYWGQGGEQFF.

This clone was picked up a small number of times. V usage is TRBV6-1 and J usage is TRBJ1-2; no firm D call. V dropped 1 base and J dropped 2 bases, with 11 bases sitting between them. CDR1 is MNHNS and CDR2 is SASEGT in the germline V gene. The length of the CDR3 is 15 residues. CDR3 in amino acids: CASSEVTTLNYGYTF. The CDR3 DNA sequence: TGTGCCAGCAGTGAAGTAACAACCCTGAACTATGGCTACACCTTC.

The V gene is TRBV30, the J gene TRBJ1-6; D not resolved. Trimming left V 0 bases short and J 0 bases short, with 12 bases between. The CDR3 has 17 amino acids. From germline, CDR1 is GTSNPN and CDR2 SVGIG (reference sequence). The CDR3 DNA reads TGTGCCTGGAGTGTACCGGCGCGAAGCTCCTATAATTCACCCCTCCACTTT. Translating gives CAWSVPARSSYNSPLHF.

The V call is TRBV6-5, the J call TRBJ1-2, with 7 bases identical to TRBD1. The V and J ends lost 6 bases and 0 bases, in that order; junction bases with no gene match: 7. The CDR3 extends over 15 amino acids. Germline lookup yields CDR1 MNHEY and CDR2 SVGAGI. The CDR3 sequence: CASSRYRGSNYGYTF. The DNA for the CDR3 is TGTGCCAGCAGCCGTTACAGGGGATCTAACTATGGCTACACCTTC.

The chain couples TRBV5-4 to TRBJ2-3, with D perhaps given as TRBD1 or TRBD2 (5 bases each). The germline V gene has CDR1 SGHNT and CDR2 YYREEE (reference sequence). Trimming left V 4 bases short and J 5 bases short, with 17 bases between. The CDR3 extends over 15 amino acids. CDR3 region: CASSQGPRIGDTQYF. The CDR3 DNA sequence: TGTGCCAGCAGCCAGGGACCCAGAATTGGAGATACGCAGTATTTT.

J is TRBJ1-2 and V is TRBV10-3; 7 bases fit TRBD1. The germline V gene encodes CDR1 ENHRY and CDR2 SYGVKD. The CDR3 extends over 17 amino acids. V was clipped by 0 bases and J by 0 bases; unmatched bases: 7. CDR3 in amino acids: CAISESRSGTANYGYTF. Here the CDR3 DNA reads TGTGCCATCAGTGAGTCGAGGTCCGGGACAGCTAACTATGGCTACACCTTC.

The V and J genes are TRBV6-1 and TRBJ1-5, with D tentatively TRBD1 (5 bases). The ends were cut back, 2 bases at V and 3 bases at J, with 14 bases in the middle. The germline V gene has CDR1 MNHNS and CDR2 SASEGT. The CDR3 has 16 residues. CDR3 DNA sequence: TGTGCCAGCAGTGAAATGTTTCAGGGCTCCAATCAGCCCCAGCATTTT. It yields the protein CASSEMFQGSNQPQHF.

The chain is built from TRBV27 and TRBJ2-7; no definite D call. Looked up from germline, CDR1 is MNHEY and CDR2 is SMNVEV (reference sequence). This CDR3 comprises 13 residues. The ends were cut back, 6 bases at V and 2 bases at J, with 11 bases in the middle. The CDR3 DNA reads as TGTGCCAGCAGCCTTACAGTGACCTACGAGCAGTACTTC. Amino acid sequence: CASSLTVTYEQYF.

The chain carries TRBV5-4 and TRBJ2-5; TRBD2 agrees at 11 bases. V was clipped by 2 bases and J by 3 bases; unmatched bases: 12. CDR1 is SGHNT and CDR2 is YYREEE in the germline V gene (reference sequence). This CDR3 region has 18 residues. The CDR3 nucleotides are TGTGCCAGCAGCTTAAAACTAGCGGGGGTTTCCCTGAAAGAGACCCAGTACTTC. This encodes CASSLKLAGVSLKETQYF.

V is TRBV21-1 and J is TRBJ2-3. TRBV21-1 is a pseudogene. The CDR3 sequence is 19 residues long. The CDR3 sequence: CASSKESRQPGPYTDTQYF. CDR3 nucleotides: TGTGCCAGCAGCAAAGAGAGTAGGCAGCCCGGGCCGTACACAGATACGCAGTATTTT.

The chain joins TRBV7-9 to TRBJ2-7; TRBD1 agrees at 9 bases. After removal of 6 bases from V and 1 base from J, the junction contained 7 bases not matched to a gene. CDR1 and CDR2 (germline): SEHNR, FQNEAQ (reference sequence). This CDR3 comprises 15 residues. CDR3 loop: CASSQPGQGSYEQYF. The CDR3 DNA reads as TGTGCCAGCAGTCAACCGGGACAGGGATCCTACGAGCAGTACTTC.

The chain carries TRBV5-1 and TRBJ2-1; 9 nucleotides line up with TRBD1. The CDR3 loop spans 20 amino acids. The junction had 23 bases not matched to a gene; V was cut back by 3 bases and J by 7 bases. The V gene's germline CDR1 is SGHRS and CDR2 YFSETQ. CDR3 DNA sequence: TGCGCCAGCAGCTCCCCCTATGGTGTTCTACCGGGACAGGGTGGAAATGAGCAGTTCTTC. Translation: CASSSPYGVLPGQGGNEQFF.

The J gene is TRBJ2-7, the V gene TRBV5-4; 12 bases agree with TRBD1. CDR1 is SGHNT and CDR2 is YYREEE in the germline V gene (reference sequence). The ends lost 0 bases at V and 5 bases at J; junction bases unmatched: 3. The CDR3 sequence is 15 residues long. The CDR3 sequence is CASSLGGQGANEQYF. In nucleotides, the CDR3 is TGTGCCAGCAGCTTGGGGGGACAGGGGGCCAACGAGCAGTACTTC.

The chain is built from TRBV18 and TRBJ1-4; 11 nucleotides match TRBD1. V dropped 5 bases and J dropped 7; count of bases not matched to a gene: 6. The CDR3 is 15 amino acids. Per the germline V gene, CDR1 is KGHSH and CDR2 is LQKENI. This CDR3 reads CASSERTGGGEKLFF. DNA of the CDR3: TGTGCCAGCTCAGAGCGGACAGGGGGCGGTGAAAAACTGTTTTTT.

This rearrangement joins TRBV18 to TRBJ2-5; D is perhaps TRBD1 (6 bases). The CDR3 is made up of 14 amino acids. From germline, CDR1 is KGHSH and CDR2 LQKENI. Between the trimmed V and J ends, which lost 5 bases and 5 bases, there was a span of 15 bases. CDR3: CASSWGPTGETQYF. DNA for the CDR3: TGTGCCAGCTCATGGGGGCCGACAGGCGAGACCCAGTACTTC.